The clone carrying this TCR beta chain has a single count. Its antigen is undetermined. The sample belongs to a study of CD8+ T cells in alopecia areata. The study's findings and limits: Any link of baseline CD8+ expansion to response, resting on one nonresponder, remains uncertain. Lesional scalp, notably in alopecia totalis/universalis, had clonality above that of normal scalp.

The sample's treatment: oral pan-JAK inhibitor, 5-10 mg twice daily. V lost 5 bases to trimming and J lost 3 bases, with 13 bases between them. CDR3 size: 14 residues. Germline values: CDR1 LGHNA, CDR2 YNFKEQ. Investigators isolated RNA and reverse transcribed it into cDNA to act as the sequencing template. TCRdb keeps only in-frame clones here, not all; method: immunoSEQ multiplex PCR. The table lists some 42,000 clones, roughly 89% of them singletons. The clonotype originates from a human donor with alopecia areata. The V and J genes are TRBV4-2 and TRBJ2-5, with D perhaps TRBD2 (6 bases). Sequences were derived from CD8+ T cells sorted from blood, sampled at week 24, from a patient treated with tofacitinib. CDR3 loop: CASSTGLEEETQYF. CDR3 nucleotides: TGTGCCAGCAGCACGGGACTCGAGGAAGAGACCCAGTACTTC.